This passage covers 18 T cell receptor beta chains from one sample sequenced in a study of blood T cell repertoires in COVID-19. Method: immunoSEQ multiplex PCR; TCRdb's copy keeps in-frame clones and lacks some. The profile covers about 73,000 clones, with roughly three quarters appearing a single time and roughly 2.4% taken by the ten largest. The sequenced sample consisted of peripheral blood. The receptor source for this set is a man in his 70s with COVID-19, enrolled during active disease.

This chain uses TRBV12-3 or TRBV12-4 with TRBJ1-4, with D uncertain. The CDR3 extends over 13 amino acids. Between the trimmed V and J ends, which lost 3 bases and 3 bases, there was a span of 5 bases. The CDR3 coding sequence is TGTGCCAGCAGTTTCTTAGCTAATGAAAAACTGTTTTTT. This gives the protein CASSFLANEKLFF.

The chain combines TRBV6-2 or TRBV6-3 with TRBJ2-7; 11 positions agree with TRBD2. This CDR3 is built from 16 residues. CDR1 MNHEY and CDR2 SVGEGT come from the germline V gene. The V and J ends lost 5 bases and 1 base, in that order; junction bases with no gene match: 7. The CDR3 loop is CASSTSLAGGSYEQYF. The CDR3 DNA follows: TGTGCCAGCAGTACCTCTCTAGCGGGAGGATCCTACGAGCAGTACTTC.

This rearrangement joins TRBV19 to TRBJ2-2, with TRBD1 matching over 7 bases. The CDR3 consists of 13 residues. Germline V gene data show CDR1 as LNHDA and CDR2 as SQIVND (reference sequence). The trim removed 10 bases at V and 3 bases at J, leaving 5 bases unmatched. CDR3 sequence (DNA): TGTGCCATTACCCAGGGGGACACCGGGGAGCTGTTTTTT. Translation: CAITQGDTGELFF.

This clone was seen more than once but under ten times. V usage is TRBV7-3 and J usage is TRBJ2-1, with 9 bases that match TRBD1. Germline V lookup: CDR1 SGHTA, CDR2 FQGTGA. The ends lost 1 base at V and 7 bases at J; junction bases unmatched: 11. This CDR3 is built from 17 residues. In DNA, the CDR3 is TGTGCCAGCAGCTTAATTCGCGGGACAGGGAGAGGGAATGAGCAGTTCTTC. As protein: CASSLIRGTGRGNEQFF.

This clone is medium-sized. This chain links TRBV29-1 with TRBJ1-2; no firm D call. With 1 base removed from V and 8 bases from J, the gap between germline ends came to 14 bases. The germline gives CDR1 SQVTM, CDR2 ANQGSEA. The length of the CDR3 is 13 residues. The CDR3 nucleotides read TGCAGCGTTGAAGCAGTGTCGGGTCGGGGCTACACCTTC. Amino acid sequence: CSVEAVSGRGYTF.

In its sample, this clone was seen a few times. The chain carries TRBV28 and TRBJ1-4; no clear D. Germline V CDR1 and CDR2: MDHEN, SYDVKM. This CDR3 has 15 residues. V was shortened by 2 bases and J by 0 bases, with 7 bases between the two germline ends. CDR3 DNA sequence: TGTGCCAGCAGTTTAATTGGAGCAACTAATGAAAAACTGTTTTTT. Encoded protein: CASSLIGATNEKLFF.

The chain is built from TRBV7-6 and TRBJ2-7; a possible D gene is TRBD1 (6 bases). V gave up 2 bases and J gave up 6 bases, with 11 bases separating them. This CDR3 contains 13 residues. The V gene's germline CDR1 is SGHVS and CDR2 FNYEAQ. CDR3 nucleotide sequence: TGTGCCAGCAGCTTAAGCCCAGGGGCCGAGCAGTACTTC. Translation: CASSLSPGAEQYF.

The chain carries TRBV4-3 and TRBJ2-1; TRBD2 agrees at 8 bases. Germline CDR1 is LGHNA and CDR2 is YSLEER. The length of the CDR3 is 16 residues. The ends lost 1 base at V and 5 bases at J; junction bases unmatched: 7. This CDR3 reads CASSQAGLDIDNEQFF. The CDR3 DNA follows: TGCGCCAGCAGCCAAGCGGGACTAGATATAGACAATGAGCAGTTCTTC.

This chain joins TRBV11-2 and TRBJ2-7; 7 bases fit TRBD1. The ends lost 4 bases at V and 3 bases at J; junction bases unmatched: 12. This CDR3 has 16 residues. In germline, CDR1 is SGHAT, CDR2 FQNNGV. The CDR3 is CASSSYRGSSGYEQYF. The CDR3 DNA follows: TGTGCCAGCAGCTCATACAGGGGTTCCAGCGGCTACGAGCAGTACTTC.

This chain joins TRBV9 and TRBJ1-2; 7 nucleotides agree with TRBD1. Germline trimming cut 0 bases from V and 2 bases from J; bases unmatched to any gene: 4. The germline V gene encodes CDR1 SGDLS and CDR2 YYNGEE. CDR3 length equals 15 residues. The CDR3 nucleotides read TGTGCCAGCAGCGTAGAGGGCAGGGGGAACTATGGCTACACCTTC. It translates to CASSVEGRGNYGYTF. Full variable domain (outside the CDR3, taken from reference TRBV9 and TRBJ1-2): DSGVTQTPKHLITATGQRVTLRCSPRSGDLSVYWYQQSLDQGLQFLIQYYNGEERAKGNILERFSAQQFPDLHSELNLSSLELGDSALYFCASSVEGRGNYGYTFGSGTRLTVV.

This chain connects TRBV19 to TRBJ2-4, with 8 bases fitting TRBD1. Germline trimming cut 9 bases from V and 7 bases from J; bases unmatched to any gene: 20. This CDR3 is 17 amino acids long. Germline V CDR1 and CDR2: LNHDA, SQIVND (reference sequence). CDR3 protein: CASSPDSGQGSLNIQYF. In nucleotides, the CDR3 is TGTGCCAGCAGTCCGGACTCCGGACAGGGTTCGTTGAACATTCAGTACTTC. Full variable domain (rest looked up from reference TRBV19 and TRBJ2-4): DGGITQSPKYLFRKEGQNVTLSCEQNLNHDAMYWYRQDPGQGLRLIYYSQIVNDFQKGDIAEGYSVSREKKESFPLTVTSAQKNPTAFYLCASSPDSGQGSLNIQYFGAGTRLSVL.

The chain carries TRBV9 and TRBJ1-2, with a tentative D call TRBD1 (6 bases). The V end was cut by 4 bases, the J end by 6 bases, with 13 bases between. The CDR3 length is 13 residues. Germline CDR1 and CDR2: SGDLS and YYNGEE. The CDR3 spells CASSPGVGDGYTF. CDR3 bases: TGTGCCAGCAGCCCAGGGGTGGGGGATGGCTACACCTTC.

The chain joins TRBV7-2 to TRBJ2-7; weak D call: TRBD2 (6 bases). The germline V gene encodes CDR1 SGHTA and CDR2 FQGNSA. Trimming pared 5 bases from V and 6 bases from J, leaving 17 bases between. The CDR3 sequence is 14 residues long. This chain's CDR3 is CASSLRRGGGEQYF. The CDR3, as DNA: TGTGCCAGCAGCCTGCGGAGGGGAGGAGGCGAGCAGTACTTC.

This sequence joins TRBV28 and TRBJ1-3; D possibly corresponds to TRBD1 (6 bases). The germline gives CDR1 MDHEN, CDR2 SYDVKM. Trimming pared 2 bases from V and 2 bases from J, leaving 16 bases between. The CDR3 has 17 amino acids. CDR3 nucleotides: TGTGCCAGCAGTTTAGGGGCAGGGGCGCTTGCTGGAAACACCATATATTTT. It encodes CASSLGAGALAGNTIYF. Together with reference TRBV28 and TRBJ1-3, the CDR3 gives the full variable domain: DVKVTQSSRYLVKRTGEKVFLECVQDMDHENMFWYRQDPGLGLRLIYFSYDVKMKEKGDIPEGYSVSREKKERFSLILESASTNQTSMYLCASSLGAGALAGNTIYFGEGSWLTVV.

The V gene is TRBV12-3 or TRBV12-4, the J gene TRBJ2-7, with D perhaps TRBD1 (6 bases). The CDR3 contains 13 residues. Trimming took off 5 bases at V and 7 bases at J, with 15 bases between the two ends. CDR3 nucleotides: TGTGCCAGCAGTAGGGACAACTCAGGGGAGCAGTACTTC. It specifies CASSRDNSGEQYF.

This clone has more than one count but fewer than ten. CDR3 bases: TGTGCCAGCAGTCTCCTAGCGGGGGGTAGTACCGGGGAGCTGTTTTTT. Translating it yields CASSLLAGGSTGELFF. V is TRBV27 and J is TRBJ2-2, with 11 nucleotides matching TRBD2. This CDR3 spans 16 amino acids. Trimming at V came to 5 bases and at J to 5 bases, leaving 7 bases not matched to a gene. Per the germline V gene, CDR1 is MNHEY and CDR2 is SMNVEV (reference sequence).

The rearrangement joins TRBV27 to TRBJ1-5; D is possibly TRBD1 (5 bases). CDR1 and CDR2 (germline): MNHEY, SMNVEV (reference sequence). This CDR3 is built from 16 residues. V lost 2 bases and J lost 3, with 14 bases in between. The CDR3 DNA reads as TGTGCCAGCAGTTTAACAGGTCTGGGCACCAATCAGCCCCAGCATTTT. Protein product: CASSLTGLGTNQPQHF.

This sequence joins TRBV19 and TRBJ2-5; 15 bases line up with TRBD2. This CDR3 comprises 15 residues. The germline CDR1 and CDR2 sequences are LNHDA and SQIVND (reference sequence). V lost 5 bases, J lost 4 bases, and 2 bases stayed unmatched. The CDR3: CASSAGLAGGETQYF. CDR3 nucleotide sequence: TGTGCCAGTAGTGCGGGACTAGCGGGAGGAGAGACCCAGTACTTC.